This T cell receptor beta chain was retrieved from a study of regulatory T cells in long-lasting Graves disease. CDR1 is SQVTM and CDR2 is ANQGSEA in the germline V gene. Trimming left V 0 bases short and J 5 bases short, with 19 bases between. This CDR3 comprises 16 residues. This clonotype showed up just a few times. Indicated time point: persistent/refractory GD, antithyroid drugs over 5 years with positive TRAb. Scientists built the TCR library using RNA that was extracted from PBMCs. Sequencing libraries for TCR beta were prepared with iRepertoire HTBI primers and Arm-PCR of CDR3 regions. TCRdb called the multiplex PCR reads again in MiXCR, with one record for every CDR3 protein. Counted here are a few hundred thousand distinct CDR3 sequences, 23% occurring once; the ten biggest clones make up about a quarter.

This TCR derives from a female donor with Graves disease. Material: peripheral blood mononuclear cells (PBMCs), obtained when the disease was refractory, from a patient treated with antithyroid drugs. The chain uses TRBV29-1 and TRBJ2-5, with D perhaps TRBD1 (6 bases). The CDR3 DNA reads TGCAGCGTTGAAGAAATAGGACAGCCCTTGGGGGAGACCCAGTACTTC. Its translation is CSVEEIGQPLGETQYF.